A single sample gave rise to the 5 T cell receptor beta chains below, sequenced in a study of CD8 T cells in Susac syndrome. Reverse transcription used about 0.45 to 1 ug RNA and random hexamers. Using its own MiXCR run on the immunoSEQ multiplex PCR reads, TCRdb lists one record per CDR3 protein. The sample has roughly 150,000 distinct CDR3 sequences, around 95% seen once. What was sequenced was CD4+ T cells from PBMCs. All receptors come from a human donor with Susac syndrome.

This CDR3 is CASMAANQPQHF. The CDR3 coding sequence is TGTGCCAGCATGGCGGCGAATCAGCCCCAGCATTTT. The rearrangement uses TRBV28 and TRBJ1-5; D unresolved. The CDR3 has 12 residues. Trimming left V 7 bases short and J 4 bases short, with 8 bases between. Germline V gene lookup returns CDR1 MDHEN and CDR2 SYDVKM.

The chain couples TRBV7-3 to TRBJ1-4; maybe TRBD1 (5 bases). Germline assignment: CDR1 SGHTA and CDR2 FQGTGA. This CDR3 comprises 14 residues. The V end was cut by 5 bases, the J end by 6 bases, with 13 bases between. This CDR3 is CASSPGGADEKLFF. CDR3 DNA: TGTGCCAGCAGCCCGGGTGGGGCGGATGAAAAACTGTTTTTT.

This CDR3 is CASSQGSSPGVLGYGYTF. The CDR3 bases are TGCGCCAGCAGCCAAGGGAGCAGCCCAGGGGTTTTAGGCTATGGCTACACCTTC. The rearrangement uses TRBV4-1 and TRBJ1-2; D is possibly TRBD1 (6 bases). This CDR3 has 18 amino acids. Trimming removed 1 base from V and 4 bases from J, with 22 bases in between. Germline V gene data show CDR1 as MGHRA and CDR2 as YSYEKL.

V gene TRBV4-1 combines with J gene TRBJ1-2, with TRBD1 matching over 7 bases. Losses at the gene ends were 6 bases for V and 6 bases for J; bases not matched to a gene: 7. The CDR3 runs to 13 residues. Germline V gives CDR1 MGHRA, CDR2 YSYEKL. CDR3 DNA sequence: TGCGCCAGCAGGCATACCGGGACAGATGGCTACACCTTC. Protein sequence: CASRHTGTDGYTF.

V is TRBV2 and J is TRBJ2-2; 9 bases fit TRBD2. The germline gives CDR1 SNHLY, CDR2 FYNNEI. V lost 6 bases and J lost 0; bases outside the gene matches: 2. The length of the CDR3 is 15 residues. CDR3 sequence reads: CASRTSGSNTGELFF. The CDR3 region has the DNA TGTGCCAGCAGGACTAGCGGCTCGAACACCGGGGAGCTGTTTTTT.